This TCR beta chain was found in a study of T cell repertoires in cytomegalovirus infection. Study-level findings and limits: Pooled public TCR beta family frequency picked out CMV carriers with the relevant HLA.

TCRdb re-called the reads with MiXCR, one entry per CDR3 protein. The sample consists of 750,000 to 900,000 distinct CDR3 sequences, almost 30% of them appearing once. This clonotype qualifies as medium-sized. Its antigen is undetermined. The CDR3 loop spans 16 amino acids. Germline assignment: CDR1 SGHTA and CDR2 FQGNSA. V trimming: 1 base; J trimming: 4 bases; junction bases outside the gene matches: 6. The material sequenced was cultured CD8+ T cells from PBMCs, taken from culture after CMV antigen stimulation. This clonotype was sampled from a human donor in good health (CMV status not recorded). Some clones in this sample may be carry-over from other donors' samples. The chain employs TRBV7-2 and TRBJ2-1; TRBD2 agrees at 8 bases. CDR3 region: CASSLDLASGYNEQFF. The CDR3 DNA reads TGTGCCAGCAGCTTAGATCTGGCTAGCGGGTACAATGAGCAGTTCTTC.